What follows is one T cell receptor beta chain and its context. Losses at the gene ends were 0 bases for V and 2 bases for J; bases not matched to a gene: 15. CDR1 and CDR2 from the germline V gene are SGDLS and YYNGEE. This CDR3 has 19 residues. Primers included in the PCR were 60 Vbeta and 13 Jbeta primers. The table came from immunoSEQ multiplex PCR; TCRdb's copy has only in-frame clones and leaves some out. The sample holds 200,000 or so clones; over 60% are singletons and the top ten take approximately 0.6%. The data derive from a study of cytomegalovirus exposure and HLA in healthy donors. Study overall: HLA-typed donors were the source of tens of millions of unique TCRs, which an early data release held.

This clonotype was obtained from a man aged 18 to 30 in good health and CMV-seronegative. Sample: PBMCs. The genes are TRBV9 and TRBJ2-7; 9 bases are shared with TRBD2. CDR3 protein: CASSVAASPGLAAPYEQYF. The CDR3 region has the DNA TGTGCCAGCAGCGTAGCCGCTAGCCCGGGACTAGCCGCCCCCTACGAGCAGTACTTC.